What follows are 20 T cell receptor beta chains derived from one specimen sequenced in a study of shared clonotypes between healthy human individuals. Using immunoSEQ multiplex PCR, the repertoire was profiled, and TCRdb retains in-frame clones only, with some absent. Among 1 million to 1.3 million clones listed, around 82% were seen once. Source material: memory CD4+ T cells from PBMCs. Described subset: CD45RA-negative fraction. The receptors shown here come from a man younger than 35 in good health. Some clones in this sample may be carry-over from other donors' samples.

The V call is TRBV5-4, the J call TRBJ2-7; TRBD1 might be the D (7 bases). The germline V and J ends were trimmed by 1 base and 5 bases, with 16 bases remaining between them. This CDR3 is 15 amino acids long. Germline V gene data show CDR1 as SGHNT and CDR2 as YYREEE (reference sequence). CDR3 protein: CASSLSGQGGHEQYF. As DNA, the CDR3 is TGTGCCAGCAGCTTGTCTGGGCAGGGGGGCCACGAGCAGTACTTC.

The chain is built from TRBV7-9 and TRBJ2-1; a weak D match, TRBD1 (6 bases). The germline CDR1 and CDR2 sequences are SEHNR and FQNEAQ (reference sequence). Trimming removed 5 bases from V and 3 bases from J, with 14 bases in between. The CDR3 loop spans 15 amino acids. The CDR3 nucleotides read TGTGCCAGCAGCCCAAACAGGGTGGGCTACAATGAGCAGTTCTTC. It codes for CASSPNRVGYNEQFF.

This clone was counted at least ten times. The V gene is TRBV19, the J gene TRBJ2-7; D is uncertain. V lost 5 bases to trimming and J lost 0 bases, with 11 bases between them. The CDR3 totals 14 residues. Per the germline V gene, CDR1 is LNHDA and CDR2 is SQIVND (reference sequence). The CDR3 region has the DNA TGTGCCAGTAGTCTGGGAACCAACTCCTACGAGCAGTACTTC. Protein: CASSLGTNSYEQYF.

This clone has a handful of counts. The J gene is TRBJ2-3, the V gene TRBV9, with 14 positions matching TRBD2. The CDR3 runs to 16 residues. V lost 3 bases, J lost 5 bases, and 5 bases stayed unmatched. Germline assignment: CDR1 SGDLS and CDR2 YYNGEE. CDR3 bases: TGTGCCAGCAGCGCTGGGACTAGCGGGAGTCAAGATACGCAGTATTTT. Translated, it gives CASSAGTSGSQDTQYF. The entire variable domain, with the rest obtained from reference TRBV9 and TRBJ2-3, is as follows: DSGVTQTPKHLITATGQRVTLRCSPRSGDLSVYWYQQSLDQGLQFLIQYYNGEERAKGNILERFSAQQFPDLHSELNLSSLELGDSALYFCASSAGTSGSQDTQYFGPGTRLTVL.

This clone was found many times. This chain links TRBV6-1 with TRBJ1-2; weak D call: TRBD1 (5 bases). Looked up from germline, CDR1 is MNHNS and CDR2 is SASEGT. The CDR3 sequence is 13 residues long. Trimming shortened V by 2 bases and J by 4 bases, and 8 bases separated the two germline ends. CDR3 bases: TGTGCCAGCAGTGAACAGGGTATCTATGGCTACACCTTC. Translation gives CASSEQGIYGYTF.

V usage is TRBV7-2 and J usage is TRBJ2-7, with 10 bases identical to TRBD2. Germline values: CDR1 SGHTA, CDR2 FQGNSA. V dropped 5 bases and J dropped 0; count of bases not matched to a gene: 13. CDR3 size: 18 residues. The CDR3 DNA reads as TGTGCCAGCAGCCATAATAGCGGGCTAGCGGGGGACTCCTACGAGCAGTACTTC. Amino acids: CASSHNSGLAGDSYEQYF.

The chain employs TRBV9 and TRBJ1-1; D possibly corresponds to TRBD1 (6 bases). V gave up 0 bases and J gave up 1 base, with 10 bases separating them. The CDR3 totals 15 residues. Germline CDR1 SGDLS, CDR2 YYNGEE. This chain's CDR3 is CASSVDGRGNTEAFF. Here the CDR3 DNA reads TGTGCCAGCAGCGTAGACGGCAGGGGGAACACTGAAGCTTTCTTT.

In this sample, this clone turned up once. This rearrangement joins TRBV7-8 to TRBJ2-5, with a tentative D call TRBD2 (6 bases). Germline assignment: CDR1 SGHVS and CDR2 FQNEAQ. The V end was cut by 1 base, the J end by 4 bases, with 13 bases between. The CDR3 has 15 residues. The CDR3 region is CASSLDGRIGETQYF. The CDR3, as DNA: TGTGCCAGCAGCTTAGACGGGAGAATAGGAGAGACCCAGTACTTC.

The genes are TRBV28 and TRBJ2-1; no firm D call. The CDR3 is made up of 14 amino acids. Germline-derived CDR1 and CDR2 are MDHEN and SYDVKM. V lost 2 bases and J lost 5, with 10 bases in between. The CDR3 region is CASSLATNNNEQFF. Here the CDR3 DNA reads TGTGCCAGCAGTTTAGCCACGAACAACAATGAGCAGTTCTTC. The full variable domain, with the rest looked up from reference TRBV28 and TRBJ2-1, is DVKVTQSSRYLVKRTGEKVFLECVQDMDHENMFWYRQDPGLGLRLIYFSYDVKMKEKGDIPEGYSVSREKKERFSLILESASTNQTSMYLCASSLATNNNEQFFGPGTRLTVL.

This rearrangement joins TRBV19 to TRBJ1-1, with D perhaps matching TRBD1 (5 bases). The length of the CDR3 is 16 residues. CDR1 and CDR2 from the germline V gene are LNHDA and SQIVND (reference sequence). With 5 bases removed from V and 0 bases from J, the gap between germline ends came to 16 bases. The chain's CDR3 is CASSPRDGWVNTEAFF. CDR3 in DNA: TGTGCCAGTAGTCCGCGGGACGGGTGGGTGAACACTGAAGCTTTCTTT.

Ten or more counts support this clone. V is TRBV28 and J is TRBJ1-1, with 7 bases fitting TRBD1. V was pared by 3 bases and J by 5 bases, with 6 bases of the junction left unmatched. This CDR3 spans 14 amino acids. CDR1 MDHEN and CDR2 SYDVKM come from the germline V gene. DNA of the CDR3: TGTGCCAGCAGTTTTAATGACAGGGCGACTGAAGCTTTCTTT. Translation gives CASSFNDRATEAFF. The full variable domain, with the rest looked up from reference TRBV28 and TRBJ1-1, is DVKVTQSSRYLVKRTGEKVFLECVQDMDHENMFWYRQDPGLGLRLIYFSYDVKMKEKGDIPEGYSVSREKKERFSLILESASTNQTSMYLCASSFNDRATEAFFGQGTRLTVV.

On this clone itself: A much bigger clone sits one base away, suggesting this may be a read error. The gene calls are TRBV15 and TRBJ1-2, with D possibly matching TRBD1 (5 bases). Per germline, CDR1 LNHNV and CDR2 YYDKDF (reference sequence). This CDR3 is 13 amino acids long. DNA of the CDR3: TGTGTCACCAGCGGAGGGGTGAATTATGGCTACACCTTC. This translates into CVTSGGVNYGYTF.

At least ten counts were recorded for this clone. CDR3 in DNA: TGTGCCAGCAGTATCAGTTTGAGGGGACAGGGCATCTATGGCTACACCTTC. Translated: CASSISLRGQGIYGYTF. The V gene is TRBV2, the J gene TRBJ1-2; TRBD1 matches 9 bases. Germline CDR1 and CDR2: SNHLY and FYNNEI. The CDR3 covers 17 residues. The junction had 14 bases not matched to a gene; V was cut back by 5 bases and J by 4 bases.

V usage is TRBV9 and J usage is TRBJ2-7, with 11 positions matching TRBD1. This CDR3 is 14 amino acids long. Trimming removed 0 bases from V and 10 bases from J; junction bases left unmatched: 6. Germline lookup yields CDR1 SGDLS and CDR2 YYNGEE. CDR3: CASSVGGTGGYQYF. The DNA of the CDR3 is TGTGCCAGCAGCGTAGGAGGGACAGGGGGATATCAGTACTTC.

CDR3 protein: CASSSPNEQFF. CDR3 in DNA: TGTGCCAGCAGTTCCCCCAATGAGCAGTTCTTC. This chain links TRBV6-6 with TRBJ2-1; no definite D call. The germline gives CDR1 MNHNY, CDR2 SVGAGI (reference sequence). This CDR3 is 11 amino acids long. V was trimmed by 4 bases and J by 6 bases, leaving 4 bases between them.

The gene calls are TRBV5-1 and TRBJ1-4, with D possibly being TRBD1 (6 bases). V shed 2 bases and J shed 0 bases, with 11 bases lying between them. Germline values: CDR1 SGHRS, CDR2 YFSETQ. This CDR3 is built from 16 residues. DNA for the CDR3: TGCGCCAGCAGCTTCCAACAGGGCTCAACTAATGAAAAACTGTTTTTT. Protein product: CASSFQQGSTNEKLFF. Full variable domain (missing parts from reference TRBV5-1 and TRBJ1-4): KAGVTQTPRYLIKTRGQQVTLSCSPISGHRSVSWYQQTPGQGLQFLFEYFSETQRNKGNFPGRFSGRQFSNSRSEMNVSTLELGDSALYLCASSFQQGSTNEKLFFGSGTQLSVL.

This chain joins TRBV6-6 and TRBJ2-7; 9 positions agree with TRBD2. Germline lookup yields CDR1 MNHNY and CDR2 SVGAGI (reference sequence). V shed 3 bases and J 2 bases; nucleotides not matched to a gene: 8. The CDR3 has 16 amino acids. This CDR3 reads CASSYGGTSSTYEQYF. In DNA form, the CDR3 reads TGTGCCAGCAGTTATGGGGGGACTAGCAGCACCTACGAGCAGTACTTC.

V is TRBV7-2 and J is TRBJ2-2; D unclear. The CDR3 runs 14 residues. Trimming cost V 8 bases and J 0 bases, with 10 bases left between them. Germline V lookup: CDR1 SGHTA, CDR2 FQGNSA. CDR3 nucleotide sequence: TGTGCCAGCGCCCCACCCTCGAACACCGGGGAGCTGTTTTTT. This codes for CASAPPSNTGELFF. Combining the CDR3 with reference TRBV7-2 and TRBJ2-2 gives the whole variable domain GAGVSQSPSNKVTEKGKDVELRCDPISGHTALYWYRQSLGQGLEFLIYFQGNSAPDKSGLPSDRFSAERTGGSVSTLTIQRTQQEDSAVYLCASAPPSNTGELFFGEGSRLTVL.

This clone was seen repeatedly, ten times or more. The CDR3 spells CASSGRQGTRYEQYF. The CDR3 region has the DNA TGCGCCAGCAGTGGTCGGCAGGGGACCCGTTACGAGCAGTACTTC. This chain connects TRBV5-1 to TRBJ2-7; D perhaps matches TRBD1 (6 bases). CDR3 length: 15 amino acids. Germline V gene data show CDR1 as SGHRS and CDR2 as YFSETQ. Trimming took off 5 bases at V and 4 bases at J, with 19 bases between the two ends.

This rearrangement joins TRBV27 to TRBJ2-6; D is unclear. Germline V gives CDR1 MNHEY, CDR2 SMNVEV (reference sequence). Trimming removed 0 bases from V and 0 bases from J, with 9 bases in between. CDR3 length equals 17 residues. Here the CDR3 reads CASSLSVPRSGANVLTF. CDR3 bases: TGTGCCAGCAGTTTATCGGTCCCGCGCTCTGGGGCCAACGTCCTGACTTTC.